The subject of this entry is one T cell receptor (beta chain). The specificity of this receptor is unknown. No much larger clone exists at a distance of one base, and base qualities are not known. TCRbeta CDR3 regions were amplified from genomic DNA using the immunoSEQ Assay, a bias-controlled multiplex PCR. As for how the authors treated the data: Nucleated cell counts per sample were estimated from amplification of reference gene primers within the assay. Sequence reads were collapsed and filtered to measure the absolute abundance of every unique TCRbeta CDR3 rearrangement. For each sample, productive Simpson clonality was calculated as the square root of Simpson's diversity index across productive rearrangements. In its TCRdb copy, this immuneACCESS table keeps in-frame sequences only and misses some clones. Where compared with another copy, unresolved V genes explain less than half of these, and the others have no known cause. Clone size and V and J calls were adopted from that table, with D and trimming inferred from the DNA. The sample records about 170,000 clones, around 85% of which are singletons. The top ten clonotypes cover around 8.9% of the sample.

The data derive from a study of blood T cell repertoires in COVID-19 (dated by TCRdb to about 2020). In terms of the full investigation: The collaborator samples originated in the United States, Italy and Spain and spanned the acute and convalescent phases of COVID-19. The material from the prospective study consisted of cDNA or gDNA derived from T cells, B-cell-depleted T cells, or PBMCs. Subjects who had been exposed to COVID-19, were actively infected with it, or had recovered from it provided the deeply sampled blood TCRbeta repertoires that made up the dataset. The repertoires were released in a freely available public database meant as a resource for research on the immune response to SARS-CoV-2. The samples were drawn from two sources: the first 160 participants of the ongoing ImmuneRACE study, and about 1,300 subjects contributed by 6 global collaborators. A de-identified subject ID, COVID-19 status, age in years and sex were almost always included in the sample metadata. Where available, HLA class I and class II types were taken from metadata supplied by the sample provider and were not determined by assay-based typing. Points the paper makes about the study in general: Clinical and demographic metadata were provided uncurated, with the amount varying by source and participant.

One collaborating source in Seattle enrolled patients during active infection and followed them longitudinally through the course of disease. Each collaborating institution followed its own protocols to collect whole blood in K2EDTA tubes. For TCRbeta analysis, collaborators shipped samples in one of three forms: frozen whole blood, isolated PBMCs, or DNA extracted from either of those sample types. The CDR3 runs 14 residues from the cysteine to the phenylalanine. Only the CDR3 region is kept as DNA, spanning 42 bases read in frame from base 1. V lost 10 bases and J lost 6 bases, and the count of bases not matched to a germline gene is 8. Sequences LNHDA (CDR1) and SQIVND (CDR2) are obtained from the germline V gene (reference sequence).

The chain employs TRBV19 and TRBJ1-4; 10 junctional bases match TRBD1. This receptor was taken from a woman aged 80 or over with COVID-19, enrolled during active disease. The sequenced sample was peripheral blood. CDR3 protein: CATLDRGRHEKLFF. The DNA sequence reads TGTGCCACCCTAGACAGGGGGCGACATGAAAAACTGTTTTTT.